What follows describes a single T cell receptor (beta chain). The repertoire was sequenced with immunoSEQ multiplex PCR; TCRdb's copy has only in-frame clones and lacks some. The sample has 450,000 to 600,000 clones; around 74% are singletons. The data belong to a study of shared clonotypes between healthy human individuals. The overall study: The composition of the donors was a couple of women and a few men aged 18 to 49.

V dropped 6 bases and J dropped 4; count of bases not matched to a gene: 4. CDR1 is LNHDA, CDR2 SQIVND, per germline (reference sequence). The CDR3 contains 14 residues. With unsorted samples, genomic DNA was obtained from about 90 million PBMCs. The chain uses TRBV19 and TRBJ2-2, with 8 bases aligning to TRBD1. The TCR comes from a woman aged 40 to 50 in good health. Some clones in this sample may be carry-over from other donors' samples. The specimen was PBMCs. In DNA form, the CDR3 reads TGTGCCAGTAGGGCAGGGGGCGCCACCGGGGAGCTGTTTTTT. Translation gives CASRAGGATGELFF. The full variable domain, with the rest looked up from reference TRBV19 and TRBJ2-2, is DGGITQSPKYLFRKEGQNVTLSCEQNLNHDAMYWYRQDPGQGLRLIYYSQIVNDFQKGDIAEGYSVSREKKESFPLTVTSAQKNPTAFYLCASRAGGATGELFFGEGSRLTVL.